Presented here are 18 T cell receptor beta chains from one specimen sequenced in a study of control samples from healthy donors and cancer patients. Sequenced by immunoSEQ multiplex PCR; TCRdb stores in-frame clones only, minus some. The data show about 150,000 clones, roughly 94% seen once. Sequencing was done on a sample of PBMCs. These receptor sequences come from a man between 60 and 75 years old with colorectal cancer.

The count of this clone is one. The chain recombines TRBV6-6 with TRBJ2-5; D could derive from TRBD1 or TRBD2 (5 bases each). Trimming took 0 bases from V and 2 from J, leaving 7 bases between them. CDR1 is MNHNY, CDR2 SVGAGI, per germline (reference sequence). The CDR3 runs 14 residues. CDR3 DNA sequence: TGTGCCAGCAGTTACTCAGAGGGGCAAGAGACCCAGTACTTC. Translated, it gives CASSYSEGQETQYF.

V usage is TRBV9 and J usage is TRBJ2-1; a weak D match, TRBD2 (6 bases). Germline V gene data show CDR1 as SGDLS and CDR2 as YYNGEE. The ends were cut back, 0 bases at V and 4 bases at J, with 11 bases in the middle. The CDR3 has 15 residues. CDR3 coding DNA: TGTGCCAGCAGCGTAGGCGGGGAAATATACAATGAGCAGTTCTTC. Its protein product is CASSVGGEIYNEQFF.

V gene TRBV9 combines with J gene TRBJ2-3; D unresolved. Trimming pared 3 bases from V and 0 bases from J, leaving 5 bases between. Germline V lookup: CDR1 SGDLS, CDR2 YYNGEE. The CDR3 covers 13 residues. For the CDR3, the DNA is TGTGCCAGCAGCGCCCGCAGCACAGATACGCAGTATTTT. This translates into CASSARSTDTQYF.

DNA of the CDR3: TGTGCCAGCAGTGGCGGGCCGGAGGGTCAGCCCCAGCATTTT. As protein: CASSGGPEGQPQHF. V and J are TRBV2 and TRBJ1-5, with D uncertain. With 4 bases removed from V and 6 bases from J, the gap between germline ends came to 13 bases. CDR1 and CDR2 (germline): SNHLY, FYNNEI. The CDR3 has 14 amino acids.

This clone was counted once. This chain uses TRBV5-8 with TRBJ1-2, with 7 bases lining up with TRBD1. The CDR3 is 14 amino acids. The ends lost 0 bases at V and 4 bases at J; junction bases unmatched: 3. Germline values: CDR1 SGHTS, CDR2 YDEGEE. The CDR3 coding sequence is TGTGCCAGCAGCTTGGGACAGGGAGTCTATGGCTACACCTTC. Translation gives CASSLGQGVYGYTF.

This chain connects TRBV19 to TRBJ2-2; D may match TRBD1 or TRBD2 (5 bases each). Germline V gene lookup returns CDR1 LNHDA and CDR2 SQIVND (reference sequence). Trimming shortened V by 0 bases and J by 5 bases, and 19 bases separated the two germline ends. The CDR3 length is 18 residues. The CDR3 region has the DNA TGTGCCAGTAGTATAGATCCGGACACCCTTTCGGGGACCGGGGAGCTGTTTTTT. It yields the protein CASSIDPDTLSGTGELFF. Full variable domain (rest looked up from reference TRBV19 and TRBJ2-2): DGGITQSPKYLFRKEGQNVTLSCEQNLNHDAMYWYRQDPGQGLRLIYYSQIVNDFQKGDIAEGYSVSREKKESFPLTVTSAQKNPTAFYLCASSIDPDTLSGTGELFFGEGSRLTVL.

This clone was recorded a few times. The chain has TRBV5-4 and TRBJ1-1; 11 bases fit TRBD1. The CDR3 is 15 residues long. The V segment lost 5 bases and the J segment 4 bases; nucleotides outside the gene matches: 7. The germline V gene has CDR1 SGHNT and CDR2 YYREEE (reference sequence). For the CDR3, the DNA is TGTGCCAGCAGATGGGATGGGACAGGGGGCACTGAAGCTTTCTTT. Amino acid sequence: CASRWDGTGGTEAFF.

This chain connects TRBV19 to TRBJ2-5, with 9 bases identical to TRBD1. Germline V CDR1 and CDR2: LNHDA, SQIVND (reference sequence). The CDR3 is 14 residues long. V trimming: 5 bases; J trimming: 3 bases; junction bases outside the gene matches: 4. This chain's CDR3 is CASSFRDREETQYF. The CDR3, as DNA: TGTGCCAGTAGTTTCCGGGACAGGGAAGAGACCCAGTACTTC. The full variable domain, with the rest looked up from reference TRBV19 and TRBJ2-5, is DGGITQSPKYLFRKEGQNVTLSCEQNLNHDAMYWYRQDPGQGLRLIYYSQIVNDFQKGDIAEGYSVSREKKESFPLTVTSAQKNPTAFYLCASSFRDREETQYFGPGTRLLVL.

V gene TRBV7-2 combines with J gene TRBJ2-7; D may be TRBD2 (5 bases). CDR1 is SGHTA and CDR2 is FQGNSA in the germline V gene. CDR3 length: 16 residues. Trimming stripped 1 base from V and 2 bases from J, with 15 bases between. CDR3 DNA: TGTGCCAGCAGCTTAGAAAGGGTTCGTAGCGCCTACGAGCAGTACTTC. Encoded protein: CASSLERVRSAYEQYF. Filled out from reference TRBV7-2 and TRBJ2-7, the complete variable domain reads GAGVSQSPSNKVTEKGKDVELRCDPISGHTALYWYRQSLGQGLEFLIYFQGNSAPDKSGLPSDRFSAERTGGSVSTLTIQRTQQEDSAVYLCASSLERVRSAYEQYFGPGTRLTVT.

This clone has only one observation. This chain joins TRBV27 and TRBJ2-5, with TRBD1 matching 11 bases. The CDR3 length is 13 residues. V shed 8 bases and J 6 bases; nucleotides not matched to a gene: 5. Germline V lookup: CDR1 MNHEY, CDR2 SMNVEV (reference sequence). The CDR3 here is CASWTGGLKTQYF. The CDR3 DNA reads TGTGCCAGCTGGACAGGGGGCTTGAAGACCCAGTACTTC.

This clone was observed once. V and J are TRBV28 and TRBJ1-1; weak D call: TRBD1 (6 bases). V gave up 6 bases and J gave up 4 bases, with 12 bases separating them. CDR1 is MDHEN, CDR2 SYDVKM, per germline. CDR3 length equals 13 residues. CDR3 nucleotide sequence: TGTGCCAGCAGGGGGGCCCCGGTCACTGAAGCTTTCTTT. The encoded protein is CASRGAPVTEAFF.

This chain uses TRBV7-2 with TRBJ2-3; possibly TRBD1 for D (6 bases). Germline CDR1 and CDR2: SGHTA and FQGNSA. The germline V and J ends were trimmed by 1 base and 5 bases, with 10 bases remaining between them. The CDR3 covers 14 residues. The CDR3 DNA follows: TGTGCCAGCAGCTTAGTAGTACAGGGAGATACGCAGTATTTT. This encodes CASSLVVQGDTQYF.

The chain links TRBV19 to TRBJ2-1, with D possibly TRBD1 on 5 matching bases. CDR1 LNHDA and CDR2 SQIVND come from the germline V gene (reference sequence). Trimming pared 5 bases from V and 5 bases from J, leaving 16 bases between. This CDR3 region has 15 residues. CDR3 protein: CASSPGPIINNEQFF. The CDR3 DNA is TGTGCCAGTAGTCCAGGGCCCATAATCAACAATGAGCAGTTCTTC.

Written as DNA, the CDR3 is TGTGCCAGCAGCCTCGACAGGGACCATGGCTACACCTTC. It encodes CASSLDRDHGYTF. The chain uses TRBV6-2 or TRBV6-3 and TRBJ1-2; 7 nucleotides line up with TRBD1. CDR1 and CDR2 from the germline V gene are MNHEY and SVGEGT. The V segment lost 6 bases and the J segment 6 bases; nucleotides outside the gene matches: 7. This CDR3 has 13 residues.

V usage is TRBV30 and J usage is TRBJ1-6; D uncertain. The germline V gene has CDR1 GTSNPN and CDR2 SVGIG (reference sequence). Trimming cost V 5 bases and J 7 bases, with 6 bases left between them. The CDR3 loop spans 11 amino acids. In DNA, the CDR3 is TGTGCCTGGGGACGAAATTCACCCCTCCACTTT. Its translation is CAWGRNSPLHF.

This chain connects TRBV19 to TRBJ1-1; D is perhaps TRBD1 (5 bases). The CDR3 sequence is 14 residues long. Germline assignment: CDR1 LNHDA and CDR2 SQIVND (reference sequence). Trimming removed 6 bases from V and 4 bases from J, with 15 bases in between. This CDR3 is CASSHKTGGTEAFF. The CDR3 nucleotides read TGTGCCAGTAGCCATAAGACGGGGGGCACTGAAGCTTTCTTT.

The J gene is TRBJ2-3, the V gene TRBV5-4; possibly TRBD1 for D (7 bases). The V end lost 3 bases, the J end lost 4 bases, and 15 bases lay between the germline ends. This CDR3 has 15 amino acids. Germline V lookup: CDR1 SGHNT, CDR2 YYREEE (reference sequence). The CDR3 spells CASSYQGGDADTQYF. The CDR3 DNA is TGTGCCAGCAGCTATCAGGGGGGAGACGCAGATACGCAGTATTTT.

The chain joins TRBV25-1 to TRBJ1-2; weak D call: TRBD1 (5 bases). This CDR3 has 11 residues. Trimming removed 2 bases from V and 10 bases from J, with 8 bases in between. CDR1 MGHDK and CDR2 SYGVNS come from the germline V gene. CDR3 region: CASSEGADYTF. The CDR3 nucleotides are TGTGCCAGCAGTGAAGGGGCGGACTACACCTTC.